The 4 T cell receptor beta chains below all came from one sample that was sequenced in a study of blood T cell repertoires in COVID-19. Some clones are missing from TCRdb's copy, which holds only in-frame ones; the method was immunoSEQ multiplex PCR. The profile shows approximately 350,000 clones, around 83% of them singletons. Input material: peripheral blood. These receptors were collected from a man aged 25 to 40 with active or convalescent COVID-19.

The rearrangement uses TRBV3-1 (or the pseudogene TRBV3-2) and TRBJ2-4, with 7 bases lining up with TRBD2. This CDR3 is built from 17 residues. Germline CDR1 reads LGHDT; CDR2 reads YNNKEL (reference sequence). With 2 bases clipped from V and 3 bases from J, the junction kept 10 bases outside the gene matches. In nucleotides, the CDR3 is TGTGCCAGCAGCCAAAAAATCTCCGGGGGGAGCAAAAACATTCAGTACTTC. Translation: CASSQKISGGSKNIQYF.

The chain combines TRBV11-2 with TRBJ2-2; perhaps TRBD1 as D (6 bases). Germline V gene sequence: CDR1 SGHAT, CDR2 FQNNGV. Trimming left V 5 bases short and J 7 bases short, with 14 bases between. CDR3 length: 14 amino acids. CDR3 in DNA: TGTGCCAGCAGCAGGTGGTTGGACAGCGGGGAGCTGTTTTTT. This codes for CASSRWLDSGELFF.

J is TRBJ2-5 and V is TRBV19; TRBD2 matches 9 bases. Trimming took 3 bases from V and 1 from J; bases not matched to a gene: 9. Germline values: CDR1 LNHDA, CDR2 SQIVND (reference sequence). This CDR3 is 17 amino acids long. The CDR3 sequence: CASSMGRASGIQETQYF. CDR3 in DNA: TGTGCCAGTAGTATGGGTAGGGCTAGCGGGATCCAAGAGACCCAGTACTTC.

This clone appeared a single time. V is TRBV4-1 and J is TRBJ1-1; 8 bases line up with TRBD1. V was pared by 0 bases and J by 5 bases, with 5 bases of the junction left unmatched. CDR1 is MGHRA and CDR2 is YSYEKL in the germline V gene. This CDR3 contains 15 residues. CDR3 residues: CASSQDRQGRTEAFF. Written as DNA, the CDR3 is TGCGCCAGCAGCCAAGACCGACAGGGGAGGACTGAAGCTTTCTTT.